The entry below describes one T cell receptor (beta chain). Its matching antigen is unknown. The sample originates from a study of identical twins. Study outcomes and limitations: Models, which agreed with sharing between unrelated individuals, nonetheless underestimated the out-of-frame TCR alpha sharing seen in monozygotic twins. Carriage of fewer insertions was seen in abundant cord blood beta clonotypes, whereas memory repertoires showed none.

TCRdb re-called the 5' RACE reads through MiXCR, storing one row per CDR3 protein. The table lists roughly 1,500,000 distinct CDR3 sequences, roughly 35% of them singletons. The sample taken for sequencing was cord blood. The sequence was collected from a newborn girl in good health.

The CDR3 coding sequence is TGTGCCAGCAGTCCACAGGGGGCGAAAGAGCAGTTCTTC. This translates into CASSPQGAKEQFF. This chain joins TRBV12-3 or TRBV12-4 and TRBJ2-1, with TRBD1 matching 9 bases. This CDR3 spans 13 amino acids. The junction had 6 bases not matched to a gene; V was cut back by 5 bases and J by 10 bases.